This TCR beta chain was sequenced for a study of patients and donors after allogeneic stem cell transplantation. The CDR3 length is 10 residues. V was pared by 5 bases and J by 7 bases, with 4 bases between. Each CDR3 protein is one row after TCRdb ran MiXCR on the RT-PCR reads. The sample includes 150,000 to 200,000 distinct CDR3 sequences, approximately 30% of them seen just once. The TCR was taken from a human donor who was either an allogeneic HSCT recipient or a stem cell or donor lymphocyte infusion donor (not recorded which). It is not recorded whose cells these are; they may come from a transplant donor. J is TRBJ2-3 and V is TRBV12-3 or TRBV12-4; D gene uncertain. The sequencing sample was made of blood, either unsorted or a sorted T cell fraction (not recorded which). CDR3 loop: CASSLHTQYF. CDR3 in DNA: TGTGCCAGCAGTCTCCATACGCAGTATTTT.